This T cell receptor beta chain was captured in a study of T cells in Graves' hyperthyroidism and ophthalmopathy. On the study more broadly: Specimen type is peripheral blood, collected at initial diagnosis prior to any treatment. Study observations and caveats: Researchers report that a 13 V-J model separated ophthalmopathy from stable hyperthyroidism. Blood shared most expanded thyroid clonotypes above 0.001.

In germline, CDR1 is LGHDT, CDR2 YNNKEL (reference sequence). Losses at the gene ends were 1 base for V and 4 bases for J; bases not matched to a gene: 10. The CDR3 has 17 amino acids. It was RNA transcripts that yielded the amplified TCR beta CDR3 regions. A first-round RT-PCR of the TCR CDR3 used the HTBI primer set. TCRdb itself ran the multiplex PCR reads through MiXCR, one entry per CDR3 protein. The sample holds some 580,000 distinct CDR3 sequences; about 16% are singletons and the top ten take 2.5% to 4%. Fresh peripheral blood, roughly 10 ml, was the source of the PBMCs. This clonotype was found many times. Its antigen remains unknown.

The source of this sequence is a middle-aged woman with Graves' ophthalmopathy. V gene TRBV3-1 combines with J gene TRBJ2-3; 8 bases match TRBD2. Material: blood. CDR3 sequence: CASSQAGGRELSDTQYF. The CDR3 region has the DNA TGTGCCAGCAGCCAAGCGGGGGGGCGGGAGCTGTCAGATACGCAGTATTTT.